Each of the 30 T cell receptor beta chains below was sequenced from the same sample in a study of regulatory T cells in long-lasting Graves disease. Arm-PCR of CDR3 regions and iRepertoire HTBI primers were used to build TCR beta libraries. In TCRdb, the multiplex PCR reads were re-called with MiXCR into one record per CDR3 protein. The sample lists a few hundred thousand distinct CDR3 sequences; around 20% were seen once. Time point meaning: persistent/refractory GD, antithyroid drugs over 5 years with positive TRAb. Extracted RNA from PBMCs served as the source of the TCR library. The sample was peripheral blood mononuclear cells (PBMCs), taken when the disease was refractory, from a patient treated with antithyroid drugs. The source is a female donor with Graves disease.

This chain's CDR3 is CASSVSGRLTGETQYF. CDR3 DNA sequence: TGCGCCAGCAGCGTAAGCGGCAGGCTCACAGGAGAGACCCAGTACTTC. This chain connects TRBV5-1 to TRBJ2-5; D may be TRBD1 or TRBD2 (5 bases each). The CDR3 consists of 16 residues. Trimming removed 4 bases at V and 4 bases at J, with 20 bases between. Germline lookup yields CDR1 SGHRS and CDR2 YFSETQ.

This clonotype has a count of ten or more. The chain is built from TRBV20-1 and TRBJ2-5; 9 nucleotides line up with TRBD2. J gave up 3 bases and V 2 bases, and 4 bases lay outside the gene matches. There are 14 residues in the CDR3. The germline V gene encodes CDR1 DFQATT and CDR2 SNEGSKA (reference sequence). The chain's CDR3 is CSARSTSGKETQYF. The CDR3, as DNA: TGCAGTGCTAGATCGACTAGCGGAAAAGAGACCCAGTACTTC.

This clonotype was detected many times. The chain has TRBV9 and TRBJ2-5; the match to TRBD1 covers 8 bases. This CDR3 has 14 residues. The V gene's germline CDR1 is SGDLS and CDR2 YYNGEE. V was pared by 3 bases and J by 4 bases, with 5 bases of the junction left unmatched. The DNA of the CDR3 is TGTGCCAGCAGCGGACGACAGGGGAGAGAGACCCAGTACTTC. Protein sequence: CASSGRQGRETQYF.

This clonotype has only a few counts. The chain employs TRBV3-1 and TRBJ2-5; D call uncertain. Germline loops: CDR1 LGHDT, CDR2 YNNKEL (reference sequence). The V and J ends lost 0 bases and 5 bases respectively, with 10 bases between them. The CDR3 runs to 14 residues. CDR3: CASSQDEGTETQYF. CDR3 DNA sequence: TGTGCCAGCAGCCAAGACGAAGGCACGGAGACCCAGTACTTC.

This clonotype has ten or more counts. This chain uses TRBV12-3 or TRBV12-4 with TRBJ1-1; D not certain. Trimming shortened V by 4 bases and J by 14 bases, and 14 bases separated the two germline ends. The CDR3 contains 11 residues. The CDR3 DNA follows: TGTGCCAGCAGTTCCACTTTTGCGCCCTTCTTT. This gives the protein CASSSTFAPFF.

This clonotype was detected only a few times. The junction departs from the called germline gene at one end, perhaps through a read error. V and J are TRBV2 and TRBJ2-2, with D perhaps TRBD2 (5 bases). The germline V gene has CDR1 SNHLY and CDR2 FYNNEI. This CDR3 comprises 12 residues. The CDR3: CASVSHTGELSF. The CDR3 DNA is TGTGCCAGCGTTAGTCACACCGGGGAGCTGTCTTTT.

V usage is TRBV5-1 and J usage is TRBJ1-4; D not resolved. V lost 0 bases and J lost 6, with 6 bases in between. The CDR3 loop spans 13 amino acids. CDR1 is SGHRS, CDR2 YFSETQ, per germline. CDR3 region: CASSLEGYEKLFF. The CDR3, as DNA: TGCGCCAGCAGCTTGGAAGGTTATGAAAAACTGTTTTTT.

This clonotype was picked up a small number of times. The CDR3 region is CASSAATGNYGYTF. The DNA for the CDR3 is TGTGCCAGCAGCGCCGCGACAGGCAACTATGGCTACACCTTC. This chain joins TRBV7-2 and TRBJ1-2; D might be TRBD1 (6 bases). The germline V and J ends were trimmed by 5 bases and 2 bases, with 12 bases remaining between them. The V gene's germline CDR1 is SGHTA and CDR2 FQGNSA. The CDR3 consists of 14 residues. The full variable domain, with the rest looked up from reference TRBV7-2 and TRBJ1-2, is GAGVSQSPSNKVTEKGKDVELRCDPISGHTALYWYRQSLGQGLEFLIYFQGNSAPDKSGLPSDRFSAERTGGSVSTLTIQRTQQEDSAVYLCASSAATGNYGYTFGSGTRLTVV.

The chain combines TRBV20-1 with TRBJ2-7; D is unclear. The V end was cut by 3 bases, the J end by 3 bases, with 6 bases between. Germline-derived CDR1 and CDR2 are DFQATT and SNEGSKA (reference sequence). This CDR3 has 11 amino acids. The CDR3 spells CSASSSYEQYF. CDR3 in DNA: TGCAGTGCTAGTTCTAGCTACGAGCAGTACTTC.

This clonotype has only a few counts. This chain joins TRBV20-1 and TRBJ2-6; weak D call: TRBD1 (6 bases). V shed 4 bases and J shed 1 base, with 20 bases lying between them. Germline CDR1 DFQATT, CDR2 SNEGSKA (reference sequence). The CDR3 length is 18 residues. CDR3 region: CSATEQGQPSSGANVLTF. The CDR3 DNA reads as TGCAGTGCTACGGAACAAGGACAGCCTTCATCTGGGGCCAACGTCCTGACTTTC.

This clonotype has only a few counts. The chain couples TRBV30 to TRBJ2-7; D is perhaps TRBD2 (5 bases). The V and J ends lost 4 bases and 6 bases respectively, with 10 bases between them. Germline CDR1 and CDR2: GTSNPN and SVGIG (reference sequence). This CDR3 has 11 amino acids. CDR3 residues: CAWKASGEQYF. For the CDR3, the DNA is TGTGCCTGGAAGGCCAGCGGCGAGCAGTACTTC.

This clonotype has ten or more counts. The chain links TRBV27 to TRBJ2-6, with D uncertain. Trimming left V 6 bases short and J 0 bases short, with 9 bases between. The V gene's germline CDR1 is MNHEY and CDR2 SMNVEV (reference sequence). This CDR3 region has 15 residues. CDR3 DNA sequence: TGTGCCAGCAGAACTCCTGGCTCTGGGGCCAACGTCCTGACTTTC. Protein sequence: CASRTPGSGANVLTF. The whole variable domain, filled in from reference TRBV27 and TRBJ2-6, reads EAQVTQNPRYLITVTGKKLTVTCSQNMNHEYMSWYRQDPGLGLRQIYYSMNVEVTDKGDVPEGYKVSRKEKRNFPLILESPSPNQTSLYFCASRTPGSGANVLTFGAGSRLTVL.

This chain uses TRBV29-1 with TRBJ2-7; TRBD1 matches 9 bases. This CDR3 is built from 13 residues. Germline CDR1 and CDR2: SQVTM and ANQGSEA. V lost 4 bases to trimming and J lost 1 base; unmatched junction nucleotides: 2. The CDR3 region is CSVGTGDSYEQYF. The DNA of the CDR3 is TGCAGCGTTGGGACAGGGGATTCCTACGAGCAGTACTTC.

This clonotype was seen more than once but under ten times. V usage is TRBV7-8 and J usage is TRBJ2-3, with TRBD2 as a possible D gene (6 bases). This CDR3 has 16 amino acids. The germline V gene encodes CDR1 SGHVS and CDR2 FQNEAQ. V was shortened by 5 bases and J by 6 bases, with 21 bases between the two germline ends. CDR3 protein: CASSPDQPGDGDTQYF. In DNA, the CDR3 is TGTGCCAGCAGCCCCGACCAACCGGGGGATGGCGATACGCAGTATTTT.

This clonotype came up many times. This chain connects TRBV15 to TRBJ1-5; D gene unclear. This CDR3 comprises 16 residues. V was trimmed by 0 bases and J by 2 bases, leaving 11 bases between them. Germline CDR1 and CDR2: LNHNV and YYDKDF (reference sequence). The CDR3 spells CATSRDEGGGNQPQHF. Written as DNA, the CDR3 is TGTGCCACCAGCAGAGATGAGGGCGGTGGCAATCAGCCCCAGCATTTT.

A remark on this clonotype: A read error is possible here, since a much larger clone lies one base away. The V and J genes are TRBV5-1 and TRBJ2-7; the D gene is possibly TRBD1 (5 bases). From germline, CDR1 is SGHRS and CDR2 YFSETQ. The CDR3 has 14 residues. V dropped 7 bases and J dropped 2 bases, with 16 bases sitting between them. The DNA for the CDR3 is TGCGCCAGCCGCAGGGCACTCAAAACCTACGAGCAGTACTTC. This codes for CASRRALKTYEQYF.

For this clonotype: A much larger clone sits a single nucleotide away, making a read error possible. The rearrangement joins TRBV11-1 to TRBJ2-1; D ambiguous. V was cut by 3 bases and J by 2 bases, with 2 bases left in between. Looked up from germline, CDR1 is SGHAT and CDR2 is FQDESV (reference sequence). The CDR3 extends over 12 amino acids. Here the CDR3 reads CASSFAYNEQFF. In nucleotides, the CDR3 is TGTGCCAGCAGCTTCGCCTACAATGAGCAGTTCTTC. Complete variable domain (other parts from reference TRBV11-1 and TRBJ2-1): EAEVAQSPRYKITEKSQAVAFWCDPISGHATLYWYRQILGQGPELLVQFQDESVVDDSQLPKDRFSAERLKGVDSTLKIQPAELGDSAMYLCASSFAYNEQFFGPGTRLTVL.

The CDR3 DNA sequence: TGTGCCAGCAGCCCCGGGGCTAGCGGGAGGTACGCAGATACGCAGTATTTT. This gives the protein CASSPGASGRYADTQYF. The chain uses TRBV27 and TRBJ2-3; 11 nucleotides align to TRBD2. The CDR3 covers 17 residues. The germline gives CDR1 MNHEY, CDR2 SMNVEV (reference sequence). The V segment lost 6 bases and the J segment 4 bases; nucleotides outside the gene matches: 12.

This clonotype was detected ten times or more. The chain has TRBV20-1 and TRBJ1-2, with 8 bases matching TRBD1. The CDR3 sequence is 13 residues long. Unmatched junction bases numbered 8, after V lost 0 bases and J lost 11 bases. The germline V gene encodes CDR1 DFQATT and CDR2 SNEGSKA (reference sequence). CDR3 nucleotides: TGCAGTGCTAGAGAGGGACAGGTGAAGGGGTACACCTTC. The encoded protein is CSAREGQVKGYTF.

At least ten counts were recorded for this clonotype. The gene calls are TRBV2 and TRBJ2-4; D is possibly TRBD2 (5 bases). V lost 2 bases and J 8 bases, leaving 10 bases between the germline ends. The CDR3 loop spans 13 amino acids. In germline, CDR1 is SNHLY, CDR2 FYNNEI. The CDR3 nucleotides are TGTGCCAGCAGTGAAAGGGTGGGAGACATTCAGTACTTC. It encodes CASSERVGDIQYF.

The rearrangement joins TRBV28 to TRBJ2-1; 7 bases agree with TRBD2. The CDR3 extends over 15 amino acids. Germline V CDR1 and CDR2: MDHEN, SYDVKM. J gave up 9 bases and V 2 bases, and 10 bases lay outside the gene matches. CDR3 amino acids: CASSLGGAGDGEQFF. CDR3 sequence (DNA): TGTGCCAGCAGTTTAGGGGGTGCGGGGGACGGTGAGCAGTTCTTC.

The J gene is TRBJ2-2, the V gene TRBV30; D may be TRBD2 (6 bases). V shed 2 bases and J shed 5 bases, with 9 bases lying between them. Germline V lookup: CDR1 GTSNPN, CDR2 SVGIG (reference sequence). The CDR3 totals 13 residues. CDR3 DNA sequence: TGTGCCTGGAGTCTTGGGGGGACCGGGGAGCTGTTTTTT. This gives the protein CAWSLGGTGELFF.

Many counts were recorded for this clonotype. This chain joins TRBV10-3 and TRBJ2-7; weak D call: TRBD2 (6 bases). V was shortened by 3 bases and J by 0 bases, with 15 bases between the two germline ends. This CDR3 has 16 residues. The germline CDR1 and CDR2 sequences are ENHRY and SYGVKD. The CDR3 DNA reads TGTGCCATCAGTGATCTCGGGGGACGGAGCTCCTACGAGCAGTACTTC. The encoded protein is CAISDLGGRSSYEQYF.

This sequence joins TRBV5-1 and TRBJ1-2; TRBD1 matches 7 bases. The length of the CDR3 is 15 residues. Trimming cost V 4 bases and J 5 bases; bases outside gene matches: 11. The germline V gene has CDR1 SGHRS and CDR2 YFSETQ. In DNA form, the CDR3 reads TGCGCCAGCAGCGCGTGGGGGACAGCAACTTATGGCTACACCTTC. It is translated as CASSAWGTATYGYTF.

This clonotype appeared many times. This rearrangement joins TRBV12-3 or TRBV12-4 to TRBJ2-7; 8 bases fit TRBD2. Losses at the gene ends were 3 bases for V and 6 bases for J; bases not matched to a gene: 16. The CDR3 extends over 17 amino acids. The CDR3 is CASSLTRSRAGGSEQYF. The CDR3 DNA reads TGTGCCAGCAGTTTGACAAGGAGTCGGGCGGGAGGAAGCGAGCAGTACTTC.

This clonotype was observed many times. This chain connects TRBV28 to TRBJ2-5, with no clear D. Germline V CDR1 and CDR2: MDHEN, SYDVKM. V was cut by 5 bases and J by 1 base, with 11 bases left in between. The CDR3 extends over 14 amino acids. CDR3 nucleotide sequence: TGTGCCAGCAGTCCACGGACGGTCCAAGAGACCCAGTACTTC. Encoded protein: CASSPRTVQETQYF.

This chain joins TRBV19 and TRBJ1-1; D gene uncertain. The germline V and J ends were trimmed by 3 bases and 5 bases, with 13 bases remaining between them. This CDR3 contains 14 residues. The V gene's germline CDR1 is LNHDA and CDR2 SQIVND (reference sequence). In DNA form, the CDR3 reads TGTGCCAGTAGTATTCGAGGGCCTGGAACTGAAGCTTTCTTT. Encoded protein: CASSIRGPGTEAFF.

The chain has TRBV13 and TRBJ2-5; D gene ambiguous. CDR1 is PRHDT and CDR2 is FYEKMQ in the germline V gene (reference sequence). The CDR3 has 15 amino acids. V lost 6 bases, J lost 2 bases, and 16 bases lay in between. The CDR3 here is CASSPLGYEQETQYF. The CDR3 bases are TGTGCCAGCAGTCCCTTAGGGTACGAACAAGAGACCCAGTACTTC.

The rearrangement links TRBV19 to TRBJ2-2, with D uncertain. CDR1 and CDR2 (germline): LNHDA, SQIVND (reference sequence). Between the trimmed V and J ends, which lost 4 bases and 6 bases, there was a span of 12 bases. The CDR3 spans 14 residues. The chain's CDR3 is CASSTITVAGELFF. The CDR3 nucleotides read TGTGCCAGTAGTACAATTACGGTAGCCGGGGAGCTGTTTTTT.

In its sample, this clonotype was seen many times. The CDR3 reads CASSLQTDTEAFF. The CDR3 DNA reads as TGTGCCAGCAGTTTGCAGACGGACACTGAAGCTTTCTTT. The chain joins TRBV27 to TRBJ1-1; no definite D call. With 3 bases removed from V and 3 bases from J, the gap between germline ends came to 8 bases. This CDR3 is 13 amino acids long. In germline, CDR1 is MNHEY, CDR2 SMNVEV (reference sequence).